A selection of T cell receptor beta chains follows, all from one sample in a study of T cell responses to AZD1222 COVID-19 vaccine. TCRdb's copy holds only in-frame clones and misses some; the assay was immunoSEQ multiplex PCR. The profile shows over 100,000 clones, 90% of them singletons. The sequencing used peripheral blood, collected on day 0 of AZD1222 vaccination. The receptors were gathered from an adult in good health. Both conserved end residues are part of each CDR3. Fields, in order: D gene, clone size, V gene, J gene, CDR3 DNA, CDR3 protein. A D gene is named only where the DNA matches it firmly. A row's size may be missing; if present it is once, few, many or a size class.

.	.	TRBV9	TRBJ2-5	TGTGCCAGCAGCGTAGCCGCGGGGTCTGGCGAGACCCAGTACTTC	CASSVAAGSGETQYF
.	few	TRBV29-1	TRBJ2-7	TGCAGCGTATCGGACAGCGGACTCTCCTACGAGCAGTACTTC	CSVSDSGLSYEQYF
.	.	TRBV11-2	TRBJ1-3	TGTGCCAGCAGCTTAGGTCGGGGAACTGGAAACACCATATATTTT	CASSLGRGTGNTIYF
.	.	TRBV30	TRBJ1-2	TGTGCCTGGAGTAGGGGGGTTGGCTACACCTTC	CAWSRGVGYTF
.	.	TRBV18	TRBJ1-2	TGTGCCAGCTCACCAGGGGACCGCAACTATGGCTACACCTTC	CASSPGDRNYGYTF
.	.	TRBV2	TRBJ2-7	TGTGCCAGCAGTGAAGACAGGCGTATCTACGAGCAGTACTTC	CASSEDRRIYEQYF
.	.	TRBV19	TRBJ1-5	TGTGCCACCTTAGGGGTGGGTAGCAATCAGCCCCAGCATTTT	CATLGVGSNQPQHF
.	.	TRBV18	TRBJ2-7	TGTGCCAGCTCACCCGCAAATGGGACAAATATTTACGAGCAGTACTTC	CASSPANGTNIYEQYF
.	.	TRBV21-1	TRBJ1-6	TGTGCCAGCAGCAAAGACGGCAGGGTCTCACCCCTCCACTTT	CASSKDGRVSPLHF
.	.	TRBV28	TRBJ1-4	TGTGCCAGCAGTTTAAGTACAACTAATGAAAAACTGTTTTTT	CASSLSTTNEKLFF
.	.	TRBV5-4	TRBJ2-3	TGTGCCAGCAGCTTGGCCGGGAAAGGCACAGATACGCAGTATTTT	CASSLAGKGTDTQYF
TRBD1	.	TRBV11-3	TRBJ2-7	TGTGCCAGCAGTCCCGGGACAGGGACCTACGAGCAGTACTTC	CASSPGTGTYEQYF
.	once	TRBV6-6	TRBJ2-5	TGTGCCAGCAGTTATACCCCGGGGGAGACCCAGTACTTC	CASSYTPGETQYF
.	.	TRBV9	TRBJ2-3	TGTGCCAGCAGCGTCCAATGGGATACGCAGTATTTT	CASSVQWDTQYF
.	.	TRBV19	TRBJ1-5	TGTGCCAGTAGTATGCAGCAGGGCCTGGGACTCAATCAGCCCCAGCATTTT	CASSMQQGLGLNQPQHF
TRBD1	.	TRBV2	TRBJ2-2	TGTGCCAGCATCCTACAGGGGCGCACGAACGGAGGGGAGCTGTTTTTT	CASILQGRTNGGELFF
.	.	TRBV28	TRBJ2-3	TGTGCCAGCAGTAAAGCTAGCACAGATACGCAGTATTTT	CASSKASTDTQYF
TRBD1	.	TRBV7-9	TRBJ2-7	TGTGCCAGCAGCCCCAAGTCCGGGACAGGGGAACCCTACGAGCAGTACTTC	CASSPKSGTGEPYEQYF
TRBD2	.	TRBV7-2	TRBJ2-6	TGTGCCAGCAGCTTAGCCGGGACTAGCGGGGGGCAGCCCTCTGGGGCCAACGTCCTGACTTTC	CASSLAGTSGGQPSGANVLTF
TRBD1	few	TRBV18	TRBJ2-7	TGTGCCAGCTCACCACGACAGGGGAACGAGCAGTACTTC	CASSPRQGNEQYF
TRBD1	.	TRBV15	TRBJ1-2	TGTGCCACCAGCAGAGATTACCCCGACAGGGGAGGTGGCTACACCTTC	CATSRDYPDRGGGYTF
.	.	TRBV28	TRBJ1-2	TGTGCCAGCAGCCAGAGCGCCTGGGTGGGCTACACCTTC	CASSQSAWVGYTF
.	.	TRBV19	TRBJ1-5	TGTGCCAGTAGTATCTGGGAAGGCGGCAATCAGCCCCAGCATTTT	CASSIWEGGNQPQHF
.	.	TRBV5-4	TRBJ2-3	TGTGCCAGCAGCCCGACAGGAAAGCCAGATACGCAGTATTTT	CASSPTGKPDTQYF
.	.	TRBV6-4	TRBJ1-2	TGTGCCATCTCACTCCCCCTCCACAGGGAGATAGGCTATGGCTACACCTTC	CAISLPLHREIGYGYTF
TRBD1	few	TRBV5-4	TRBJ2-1	TGTGCCAGTTTCGAAGGGGGCGCAGGGGGTGAGCAGTTCTTC	CASFEGGAGGEQFF
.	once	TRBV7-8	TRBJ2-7	TGTGCCAGCAGCTTAGTGATCGGGAGAAGCTCCTACGAGCAGTACTTC	CASSLVIGRSSYEQYF
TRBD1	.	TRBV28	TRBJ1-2	TGTGCCAGCAGTTTAACCGAACTGCGGGACAGGGGGCGAGATGGCTACACCTTC	CASSLTELRDRGRDGYTF
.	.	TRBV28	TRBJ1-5	TGTGCCAGCAGTTTAGAGTCATCGAGCAATCAGCCCCAGCATTTT	CASSLESSSNQPQHF
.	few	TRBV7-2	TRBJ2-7	TGTGCCAGCAGCTTAAGGGGAAGACAGGTCGAGCAGTACTTC	CASSLRGRQVEQYF
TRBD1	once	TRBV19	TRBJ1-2	TGTGCCAGTAGTATAGGTCCAGGGGGCGCGTCTGGCTACACCTTC	CASSIGPGGASGYTF
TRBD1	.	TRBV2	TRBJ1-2	TGTGAGACAGGGTCTTTCAACTATGGCTACACCTTC	CETGSFNYGYTF
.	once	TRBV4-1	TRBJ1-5	TGCGCCAGCAGCCAGCCGGGTATGCCGTATAGCAATCAGCCCCAGCATTTT	CASSQPGMPYSNQPQHF